This TCR beta chain emerged from a study of T cells in Graves' hyperthyroidism and ophthalmopathy (dated by TCRdb to the late 2010s). In the study overall: Peripheral blood samples were taken at initial diagnosis, before any treatment was given. TCR V-J signatures able to tell the groups apart were searched for in a discovery cohort of approximately 95 patients, of whom 43 had Graves' ophthalmopathy and 57 had stable Graves' hyperthyroidism. Prospective prediction of ophthalmopathy was tested in an independent validation cohort consisting of 18 hyperthyroidism patients and more than 15 patients who later progressed to ophthalmopathy. The approximately 100 discovery patients were divided at random into training and test sets in a 7:3 ratio. Thyroid tissue and blood T-cell repertoires from about six Graves' hyperthyroidism patients were also compared in the study. Following sampling, methimazole starting at 30 mg daily was given to hyperthyroidism patients, and high-dose intravenous methylprednisolone was given to ophthalmopathy patients. The paper describes TCR Vbeta CDR3 sequencing of some 130 peripheral blood samples, made up of roughly 45 ophthalmopathy patients, 70 to 80 hyperthyroidism patients and about 17 progressor patients. Overall study outcomes, separate from this receptor: No statistical method was used to fix the sample size in advance, and group allocation was not hidden from the investigators. Most expanded thyroid clonotypes (frequency above 0.001) were also detected in blood, a finding suggesting that blood repertoires may reflect thyroid immune responses. During validation, the model predicted progression to ophthalmopathy a median of about 5.9 months ahead of onset, with almost 71% sensitivity and 72.22% specificity. A model built on a 13 V-J signature distinguished ophthalmopathy from stable hyperthyroidism, reaching about 88% sensitivity and 81.08% specificity in cross-validation and 80%/75% in testing.

The TCR beta CDR3 regions were amplified from the RNA transcripts. The TCR CDR3 was subjected to a first round of RT-PCR using the HTBI primer set and the Qiagen OneStep RT-PCR kit. Libraries were constructed in a second round of multiplex PCR, after which size selection and purification were carried out. Sequencing of the libraries was done on an Illumina HiSeq2000 using paired-end 100 bp reads. Concerning the study's data processing: SOAPnuke was used to process the raw data, with reads discarded if the reads contained adapters or uncalled bases, had a mean Phred below 15, or lacked an exact constant-primer or identifier match. High-quality paired reads were merged with COPE v1.2.5, and unique nucleotide sequences were defined as clonotypes. MiTCR v1.1 was used to align the clonotypes against IMGT TRBV, TRBD and TRBJ reference segments. The analysis was restricted to V-J combinations with a frequency above 0.0001, which together covered roughly 99% of the repertoires. A TCS score was defined as the ratio between F50 (clonal expansion) and ExV (chaos), using BLOSUM62-based TCRdist between CDR3 peptides within each V-J. Welch's t-statistics and random forest reduced roughly 540 V-J features to 13, which were used in a naive Bayes classifier (R e1071). TCRdb trimmed the raw reads at Q25, called clones with MiXCR and kept productive beta chains. All rows with the same CDR3 protein become a single entry with the most common DNA and genes. The V and J calls were not made by the authors but by TCRdb's processing. This sample comprises about 520,000 distinct CDR3 sequences, less than 25% of them detected only once. The ten largest clones capture about 30% of the sample.

Graves' hyperthyroidism was defined as stable when no progression to ophthalmopathy occurred over 18 months of follow-up. The hyperthyroidism patients were between 18 and 65 years old and newly diagnosed, with a disease duration of less than 2 months. Exclusion was applied to patients with uncontrolled infections, other autoimmune diseases, pregnancy or lactation. Diagnoses were established on the basis of clinical symptoms, serum thyroxine and TRAb, thyroid ultrasound, and orbital computed tomography. PBMCs were isolated from 10 ml of fresh peripheral blood by Ficoll-Paque density gradient centrifugation. Trizol reagent was used to extract total RNA, and RNA quality was then checked on an Agilent 2100 Bioanalyzer. The CDR3 goes from the cysteine to the phenylalanine over 15 residues. The sequence is cut down to CDR3 DNA, 45 bases in frame from base 1. The germline V gene (reference sequence) provides CDR1 SEHNR and CDR2 FQNEAQ. A distance of 14 bases separates the germline ends of V and J, which lose 1 base and 4 bases respectively.

This clonotype was seen a few times. Its antigen remains unidentified. Base qualities are not recorded, but no much larger clone differs from it by a single base. The receptor chain draws on TRBV7-9 and TRBJ2-7, and the D gene may be TRBD2, 6 bases matching. The receptor was isolated from a man between 18 and 29 years old with Graves' hyperthyroidism. Sequencing used blood. The CDR3 sequence is CASSLEAGRTYEQYF. The base sequence is TGTGCCAGCAGCTTAGAGGCGGGACGGACATACGAGCAGTACTTC.